This entry concerns a single T cell receptor beta chain. As yet, its antigen is unknown. CDR3 length equals 16 residues. Unmatched junction bases numbered 9, after V lost 4 bases and J lost 6 bases. Looked up from germline, CDR1 is MNHNS and CDR2 is SASEGT. This sample was taken from a study of a mutant IDH1 vaccine in newly diagnosed glioma. The assay was immunoSEQ multiplex PCR, and TCRdb's table has in-frame clones only and misses some. The table lists roughly 28,000 clones, 75% to 90% of them singletons. Indicated time point: week 23, last vaccination. The investigators gave 300 ug of mutant IDH1 20-mer peptide in each vaccine dose, together with topical imiquimod.

The chain carries TRBV6-1 and TRBJ1-6, with 7 bases that match TRBD1. This specimen consisted of PBMCs, obtained from a glioma patient whose treatment included an IDH1 peptide vaccine. The receptor's source is a woman aged 18-29 years with glioma. CDR3 residues: CASSVTGVPSNSPLHF. The CDR3, as DNA: TGTGCCAGCAGTGTTACAGGGGTCCCCTCTAATTCACCCCTCCACTTT.